The 10 T cell receptor beta chains below all came from one sample that was sequenced in a study of blood T cells in healthy people across ages. Using a J-beta primer mix together with a sample-barcoded 5' primer, a second PCR was run for roughly 7 to 11 cycles. TCRdb called the 5' RACE reads again in MiXCR, with one record for every CDR3 protein. The repertoire has under 2,000,000 distinct CDR3 sequences, roughly 50% of them found once; the top ten carry approximately 2.1%. Sequenced sample: blood. All receptors come from a woman aged 40 to 50 in good health.

In its sample, this clonotype was seen a few times. The J gene is TRBJ2-3, the V gene TRBV7-2, with a tentative D call TRBD1 (6 bases). Germline assignment: CDR1 SGHTA and CDR2 FQGNSA. V lost 4 bases and J lost 6, with 11 bases in between. The CDR3 spans 13 residues. Written as DNA, the CDR3 is TGTGCCAGCAGCTCCGTGGGGGCGGATACGCAGTATTTT. Translating it yields CASSSVGADTQYF.

This clonotype was counted between two and nine times. The chain is built from TRBV24-1 and TRBJ2-1, with 9 bases matching TRBD1. Germline V lookup: CDR1 KGHDR, CDR2 SFDVKD. The CDR3 spans 15 residues. After removal of 7 bases from V and 3 bases from J, the junction contained 6 bases not matched to a gene. CDR3: CATSSVDRGYNEQFF. The DNA of the CDR3 is TGTGCCACCAGCTCCGTGGACAGGGGCTACAATGAGCAGTTCTTC.

Only a few counts were recorded for this clonotype. This chain uses TRBV28 with TRBJ2-7; no clear D gene. The V and J ends lost 2 bases and 3 bases respectively, with 17 bases between them. Germline V gene data show CDR1 as MDHEN and CDR2 as SYDVKM. CDR3 size: 16 residues. This CDR3 reads CASSLPPPRNFYEQYF. The CDR3, as DNA: TGTGCCAGCAGTTTACCCCCTCCACGCAATTTCTACGAGCAGTACTTC.

The chain links TRBV7-8 to TRBJ1-5; the D is unclear. V was clipped by 5 bases and J by 0 bases, with 14 bases between them. The CDR3 is 16 residues long. Germline assignment: CDR1 SGHVS and CDR2 FQNEAQ. The CDR3 bases are TGTGCCAGCAGCCCCTCGGCCAGGTATAGCAATCAGCCCCAGCATTTT. Its protein product is CASSPSARYSNQPQHF.

For the CDR3, the DNA is TGCAGCGTAACCGGGACAGGGGAGGCCAAAAACATTCAGTACTTC. Its protein is CSVTGTGEAKNIQYF. The gene calls are TRBV29-1 and TRBJ2-4, with 10 bases aligning to TRBD1. Germline V gives CDR1 SQVTM, CDR2 ANQGSEA. This CDR3 has 15 amino acids. Losses at the gene ends were 6 bases for V and 1 base for J; bases not matched to a gene: 6.

The chain links TRBV6-2 or TRBV6-3 to TRBJ2-6, with TRBD1 identical over 8 bases. Trimming at V came to 6 bases and at J to 2 bases, leaving 3 bases not matched to a gene. Germline V gives CDR1 MNHEY, CDR2 SVGEGT. The length of the CDR3 is 15 residues. The CDR3 reads CASSMTGAGANVLTF. For the CDR3, the DNA is TGTGCCAGCAGCATGACAGGGGCTGGGGCCAACGTCCTGACTTTC.

This clonotype was observed a few times. V usage is TRBV3-1 and J usage is TRBJ2-5; 10 bases are a match to TRBD2. The CDR3 runs 19 residues. CDR1 and CDR2 from the germline V gene are LGHDT and YNNKEL (reference sequence). V was pared by 4 bases and J by 0 bases, with 14 bases of the junction left unmatched. CDR3 nucleotides: TGTGCCAGCAGCCGGTTTCAAGCTAGCGGGGGCCGGTACCAAGAGACCCAGTACTTC. Protein product: CASSRFQASGGRYQETQYF.

The chain couples TRBV6-2 or TRBV6-3 to TRBJ2-1, with no clear D. The CDR3 covers 15 residues. Germline lookup yields CDR1 MNHEY and CDR2 SVGEGT. V was pared by 6 bases and J by 5 bases, with 17 bases between. The CDR3 DNA sequence: TGTGCCAGCAGCCCCCTGATTCCTAGGGACAATGAGCAGTTCTTC. Its translation: CASSPLIPRDNEQFF.

The chain couples TRBV6-6 to TRBJ2-3; D gene uncertain. Germline CDR1 is MNHNY and CDR2 is SVGAGI (reference sequence). This CDR3 has 16 amino acids. Trimming cost V 3 bases and J 0 bases, with 13 bases left between them. The CDR3 protein is CASSYLGPTSTDTQYF. DNA of the CDR3: TGTGCCAGCAGTTATCTCGGGCCTACTAGCACAGATACGCAGTATTTT.

This sequence joins TRBV4-3 and TRBJ2-7; D gene unclear. The CDR3 has 14 residues. The germline V and J ends were trimmed by 0 bases and 1 base, with 7 bases remaining between them. Germline CDR1 is LGHNA and CDR2 is YSLEER. The CDR3 spells CASSQDPVSYEQYF. In DNA, the CDR3 is TGCGCCAGCAGCCAAGATCCGGTATCCTACGAGCAGTACTTC.